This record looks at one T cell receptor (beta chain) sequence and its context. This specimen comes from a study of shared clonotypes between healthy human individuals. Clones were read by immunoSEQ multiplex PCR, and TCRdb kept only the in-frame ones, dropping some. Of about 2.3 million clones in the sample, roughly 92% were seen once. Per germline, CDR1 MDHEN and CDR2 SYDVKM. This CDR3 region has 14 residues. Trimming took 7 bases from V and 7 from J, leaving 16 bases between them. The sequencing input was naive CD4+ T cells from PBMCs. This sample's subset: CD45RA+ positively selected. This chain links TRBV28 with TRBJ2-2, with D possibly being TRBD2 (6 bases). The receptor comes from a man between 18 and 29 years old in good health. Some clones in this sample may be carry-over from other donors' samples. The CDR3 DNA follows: TGTGCCAGCAAAACGGCCTCGCGGGGCGGGGAGCTGTTTTTT. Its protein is CASKTASRGGELFF.